This passage covers 23 T cell receptor beta chains from one sample sequenced in a study of glioma-infiltrating T cells after dendritic cell vaccination. Regarding time point: after dendritic cell vaccination, including at tumor progression/relapse. Profiling relied on immunoSEQ multiplex PCR, and the TCRdb table lists in-frame clones only, not all of them. The sample yields more than 75,000 clones, around 83% seen once. Sequenced here: blood, sampled after dendritic cell vaccination. The receptors were sampled from a human donor with glioblastoma.

This clone occurred a few times. The chain carries TRBV7-9 and TRBJ1-1; D unresolved. V lost 2 bases, J lost 0 bases, and 7 bases lay in between. The CDR3 length is 14 residues. Germline V lookup: CDR1 SEHNR, CDR2 FQNEAQ (reference sequence). The CDR3 loop is CASSLTAMNTEAFF. DNA for the CDR3: TGTGCCAGCAGCTTAACAGCTATGAACACTGAAGCTTTCTTT.

Turning to this clone: This may stem from a read error, because a much larger clone lies one nucleotide away. The CDR3 protein is CASSTGQNYGYTF. CDR3 sequence (DNA): TGTGCCAGCAGCACGGGACAGAACTATGGCTACACCTTC. The J gene is TRBJ1-2, the V gene TRBV7-2, with 7 bases aligning to TRBD1. V lost 5 bases, J lost 2 bases, and 2 bases stayed unmatched. Germline assignment: CDR1 SGHTA and CDR2 FQGNSA. The CDR3 totals 13 residues.

The chain joins TRBV6-1 to TRBJ2-4, with D perhaps matching TRBD1 (6 bases). Germline V gene lookup returns CDR1 MNHNS and CDR2 SASEGT. This CDR3 region has 14 residues. The V end lost 7 bases, the J end lost 6 bases, and 16 bases lay between the germline ends. The CDR3 nucleotides are TGTGCCAGCACCTCGGCAGGGGCGGGAAACATTCAGTACTTC. This sequence encodes CASTSAGAGNIQYF.

The J gene is TRBJ1-2, the V gene TRBV5-1; the match to TRBD1 covers 9 bases. The ends lost 4 bases at V and 2 bases at J; junction bases unmatched: 3. The CDR3 has 14 residues. CDR1 and CDR2 from the germline V gene are SGHRS and YFSETQ. The CDR3 spells CASSTDRGNYGYTF. The CDR3 DNA reads as TGCGCCAGCAGCACGGACAGGGGAAACTATGGCTACACCTTC.

The chain couples TRBV4-2 to TRBJ2-2; 8 nucleotides agree with TRBD2. This CDR3 region has 17 residues. The V gene's germline CDR1 is LGHNA and CDR2 YNFKEQ. The V segment lost 0 bases and the J segment 4 bases; nucleotides outside the gene matches: 7. The CDR3 loop reads CASSQEGRGGITGELFF. CDR3 nucleotides: TGTGCCAGCAGCCAAGAGGGTCGGGGGGGCATCACCGGGGAGCTGTTTTTT.

This chain links TRBV7-9 with TRBJ1-4, with TRBD1 identical over 11 bases. Germline V lookup: CDR1 SEHNR, CDR2 FQNEAQ (reference sequence). J lost 4 bases, V lost 2 bases, and 6 bases had no gene match. The CDR3 sequence is 17 residues long. For the CDR3, the DNA is TGTGCCAGCAGCTTAAAAGGACAGGGGGCGAGTAATGAAAAACTGTTTTTT. It codes for CASSLKGQGASNEKLFF.

This clone was found a few times. This rearrangement joins TRBV6-6 to TRBJ1-1; no firm D call. This CDR3 spans 14 amino acids. V lost 0 bases to trimming and J lost 5 bases, with 10 bases between them. From germline, CDR1 is MNHNY and CDR2 SVGAGI (reference sequence). CDR3 DNA sequence: TGTGCCAGCAGTTACTCGATGGGAGGGACTGAAGCTTTCTTT. Translated, it gives CASSYSMGGTEAFF.

The gene calls are TRBV7-2 and TRBJ2-1, with D unclear. The CDR3 extends over 16 amino acids. V was trimmed by 1 base and J by 0 bases, leaving 10 bases between them. CDR1 and CDR2 (germline): SGHTA, FQGNSA. The CDR3 region has the DNA TGTGCCAGCAGCTTAGGGGCCGACCTCTCCTACAATGAGCAGTTCTTC. This encodes CASSLGADLSYNEQFF.

This clone was recorded only once. V and J are TRBV13 and TRBJ1-1; tentative D call: TRBD1 (5 bases). The germline V gene encodes CDR1 PRHDT and CDR2 FYEKMQ (reference sequence). V was trimmed by 9 bases and J by 1 base, leaving 18 bases between them. This CDR3 has 15 residues. Here the CDR3 DNA reads TGTGCCAGTGACGCCTTTGGTCAGGGGAACACTGAAGCTTTCTTT. Translating it yields CASDAFGQGNTEAFF. The variable domain in full, with the rest retrieved from reference TRBV13 and TRBJ1-1, is AAGVIQSPRHLIKEKRETATLKCYPIPRHDTVYWYQQGPGQDPQFLISFYEKMQSDKGSIPDRFSAQQFSDYHSELNMSSLELGDSALYFCASDAFGQGNTEAFFGQGTRLTVV.

The V call is TRBV29-1, the J call TRBJ1-1; TRBD1 aligns across 9 bases. The CDR3 runs to 12 residues. Trimming removed 6 bases from V and 5 bases from J; junction bases left unmatched: 4. Germline V gene data show CDR1 as SQVTM and CDR2 as ANQGSEA. The CDR3 coding sequence is TGCAGCGTGGGGACAGGGTGGACTGAAGCTTTCTTT. Its protein product is CSVGTGWTEAFF.

The V and J genes are TRBV7-2 and TRBJ1-2, with D unresolved. The CDR3 totals 13 residues. Trimming cost V 3 bases and J 10 bases, with 15 bases left between them. CDR1 is SGHTA and CDR2 is FQGNSA in the germline V gene. The CDR3 nucleotides read TGTGCCAGCAGCTTTGAGATCGTCCATGACTACACCTTC. Its translation is CASSFEIVHDYTF.

The table lists this clone with a count of one. As DNA, the CDR3 is TGCAGCGGGGGACAGGGCGCGGACTATGGCTACACCTTC. It translates to CSGGQGADYGYTF. V usage is TRBV29-1 and J usage is TRBJ1-2; 9 bases match TRBD1. Germline V CDR1 and CDR2: SQVTM, ANQGSEA. This CDR3 comprises 13 residues. Trimming cost V 7 bases and J 3 bases; bases outside gene matches: 6. The complete variable domain, with remaining parts taken from reference TRBV29-1 and TRBJ1-2, reads SAVISQKPSRDICQRGTSLTIQCQVDSQVTMMFWYRQQPGQSLTLIATANQGSEATYESGFVIDKFPISRPNLTFSTLTVSNMSPEDSSIYLCSGGQGADYGYTFGSGTRLTVV.

The chain has TRBV5-1 and TRBJ1-1; D is unclear. Trimming shortened V by 3 bases and J by 1 base, and 13 bases separated the two germline ends. Germline V CDR1 and CDR2: SGHRS, YFSETQ. The CDR3 is 15 residues long. The DNA of the CDR3 is TGCGCCAGCAGCTCGATGACAACCTCGAACACTGAAGCTTTCTTT. Its protein is CASSSMTTSNTEAFF.

V usage is TRBV4-1 and J usage is TRBJ2-2; 7 bases align to TRBD1. Trimming at V came to 0 bases and at J to 4 bases, leaving 5 bases not matched to a gene. This CDR3 contains 16 residues. Germline V gene lookup returns CDR1 MGHRA and CDR2 YSYEKL. The CDR3 loop is CASSQDLQGITGELFF. CDR3 nucleotide sequence: TGCGCCAGCAGCCAAGACTTACAGGGGATCACCGGGGAGCTGTTTTTT.

The V gene is TRBV5-1, the J gene TRBJ2-5, with 10 nucleotides matching TRBD2. CDR3 length: 12 amino acids. V dropped 1 base and J dropped 12; count of bases not matched to a gene: 3. Germline-derived CDR1 and CDR2 are SGHRS and YFSETQ. The CDR3 loop is CASSLQAGGEYF. DNA for the CDR3: TGCGCCAGCAGCTTGCAAGCGGGGGGGGAGTACTTC.

The chain employs TRBV5-1 and TRBJ2-7, with 8 bases lining up with TRBD2. Trimming cost V 0 bases and J 4 bases; bases outside gene matches: 9. In germline, CDR1 is SGHRS, CDR2 YFSETQ. CDR3 length: 16 residues. The CDR3 DNA reads as TGCGCCAGCAGCTTGGAAGGGACTAGTAAGAGATACGAGCAGTACTTC. Protein sequence: CASSLEGTSKRYEQYF. The full variable domain, its missing parts supplied by reference TRBV5-1 and TRBJ2-7, is KAGVTQTPRYLIKTRGQQVTLSCSPISGHRSVSWYQQTPGQGLQFLFEYFSETQRNKGNFPGRFSGRQFSNSRSEMNVSTLELGDSALYLCASSLEGTSKRYEQYFGPGTRLTVT.

This clone turned up a few times. A junction boundary mismatches the germline segment, possibly from a read error. The rearrangement joins TRBV4-1 to TRBJ2-7; 7 bases agree with TRBD1. Germline V gives CDR1 MGHRA, CDR2 YSYEKL. This CDR3 has 14 residues. This CDR3 reads CASSQDRGPGQLNF. CDR3 nucleotide sequence: TGCGCCAGCAGCCAAGATCGGGGTCCGGGACAGCTTAACTTC.

V gene TRBV5-4 combines with J gene TRBJ2-2; 14 bases are shared with TRBD2. CDR3 length: 15 residues. Germline CDR1 and CDR2: SGHNT and YYREEE (reference sequence). For the CDR3, the DNA is TGTGCTGCCGGGACTAGCGGGGGGAACACCGGGGAGCTGTTTTTT. Protein: CAAGTSGGNTGELFF.

The chain uses TRBV6-1 and TRBJ1-1; tentatively, D is TRBD1 (6 bases). V gave up 5 bases and J gave up 6 bases, with 19 bases separating them. This CDR3 comprises 15 residues. The germline gives CDR1 MNHNS, CDR2 SASEGT. CDR3 sequence: CASSRGGRTGAEAFF. As DNA, the CDR3 is TGTGCCAGCAGTAGGGGGGGCCGTACCGGAGCTGAAGCTTTCTTT.

This chain links TRBV2 with TRBJ1-5, with D possibly being TRBD1 (5 bases). Looked up from germline, CDR1 is SNHLY and CDR2 is FYNNEI. CDR3 length: 13 residues. The germline V and J ends were trimmed by 6 bases and 4 bases, with 10 bases remaining between them. The CDR3 loop is CASRLGGNQPQHF. CDR3 coding DNA: TGTGCCAGCAGGCTGGGGGGGAATCAGCCCCAGCATTTT.

The rearrangement joins TRBV6-5 to TRBJ1-2; possible D gene TRBD1, 6 bases. V gave up 5 bases and J gave up 8 bases, with 15 bases separating them. The CDR3 is 13 amino acids. Germline V lookup: CDR1 MNHEY, CDR2 SVGAGI. Here the CDR3 DNA reads TGTGCCAGCAGTACCGGGGGGCTTAGAGGCTACACCTTC. It encodes CASSTGGLRGYTF.

This CDR3 reads CATRTGRNEQFF. CDR3 coding DNA: TGTGCCACACGGACAGGGAGGAATGAGCAGTTCTTC. The chain links TRBV19 to TRBJ2-1; TRBD1 matches 8 bases. From germline, CDR1 is LNHDA and CDR2 SQIVND (reference sequence). V shed 10 bases, J shed 7 bases, and the junction held 6 bases outside the gene matches. CDR3 length: 12 residues.

V usage is TRBV27 and J usage is TRBJ2-7, with a weak D call TRBD2 (6 bases). Germline V gene lookup returns CDR1 MNHEY and CDR2 SMNVEV (reference sequence). V was pared by 8 bases and J by 0 bases, with 14 bases between. This CDR3 contains 14 residues. The CDR3, as DNA: TGTGCCAGCGGGGACTTAAGGAGCTCCTACGAGCAGTACTTC. Amino acids: CASGDLRSSYEQYF.